This TCR beta chain was identified during a study of T cells in Graves' hyperthyroidism and ophthalmopathy. Study-wide context: The blood sample was taken at first diagnosis, before treatment began.

Authors of the study amplified TCR beta CDR3 regions from RNA transcripts. The primer set for the first-round RT-PCR of the TCR CDR3 was HTBI. TCRdb analysed the multiplex PCR reads with MiXCR anew, one entry per CDR3 protein. The sample comprises about 600,000 distinct CDR3 sequences, 11% to 15% of which are singletons, and around 7% rests with the top ten. The V gene lost 5 bases and the J gene lost 3 bases, with 14 bases spanning the gap. CDR1 and CDR2 (germline): SGHVS, FQNEAQ. CDR3 length equals 14 residues. Patients affected by ophthalmopathy presented a Clinical Activity Score of at least 3, a NOSPECS grade of at least 4, and disease duration below 3 months. Every diagnosis used clinical symptoms, serum thyroxine and TRAb, thyroid ultrasound and orbital computed tomography. This clonotype has a count of ten or more.

This chain links TRBV7-8 with TRBJ2-7; tentative D call: TRBD2 (6 bases). Sequenced material: blood. The sequence came from a woman under 30 with Graves' ophthalmopathy. As DNA, the CDR3 is TGTGCCAGCAGCCCTTGGGGGACTCACTACGAGCAGTACTTC. Protein: CASSPWGTHYEQYF.